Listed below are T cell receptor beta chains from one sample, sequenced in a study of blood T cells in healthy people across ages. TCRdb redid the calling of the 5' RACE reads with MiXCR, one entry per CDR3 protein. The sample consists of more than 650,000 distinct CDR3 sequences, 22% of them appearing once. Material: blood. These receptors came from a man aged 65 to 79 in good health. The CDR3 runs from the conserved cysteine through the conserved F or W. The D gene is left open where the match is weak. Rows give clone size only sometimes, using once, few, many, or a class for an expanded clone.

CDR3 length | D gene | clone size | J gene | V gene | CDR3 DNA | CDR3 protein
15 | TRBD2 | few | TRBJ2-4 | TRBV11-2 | TGTGCCAGCAGCTCTATAGCGGGGGGGCCGGACATTCAGTACTTC | CASSSIAGGPDIQYF
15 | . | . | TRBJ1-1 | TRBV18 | TGTGCCAGCTCACCACCGTATGGGTTGGACACTGAAGCTTTCTTT | CASSPPYGLDTEAFF
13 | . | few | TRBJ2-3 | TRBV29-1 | TGCAGCGTTGAAGTGGGGGGCAGAGATACGCAGTATTTT | CSVEVGGRDTQYF
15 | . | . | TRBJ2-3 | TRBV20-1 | TGCAGTGCTAGAGATCCGGGGGCGGGCACAGATACGCAGTATTTT | CSARDPGAGTDTQYF
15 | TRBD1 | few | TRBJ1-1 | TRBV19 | TGTGCCAGTGCGCTAGGAAGGGACAGAAACACTGAAGCTTTCTTT | CASALGRDRNTEAFF
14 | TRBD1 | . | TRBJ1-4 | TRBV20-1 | TGCAGTGCTACCCGACAGGGTACTAATGAAAAACTGTTTTTT | CSATRQGTNEKLFF
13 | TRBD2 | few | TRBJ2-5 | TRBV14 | TGTGCCAGCAGCCAAGTTCTAGCGGGGGCCAAGTACTTC | CASSQVLAGAKYF
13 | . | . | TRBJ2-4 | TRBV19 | TGTGCCAACGAGGATTTAGCCAAAAACATTCAGTACTTC | CANEDLAKNIQYF
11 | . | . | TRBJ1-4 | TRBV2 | TGTGCCAGCACTTATGGTGAAAAACTGTTTTTT | CASTYGEKLFF
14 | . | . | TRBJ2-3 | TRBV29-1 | TGCAGCGTTGCGGCAGGGGGGCCGACAGATACGCAGTATTTT | CSVAAGGPTDTQYF
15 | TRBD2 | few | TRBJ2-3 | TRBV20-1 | TGCAGTGCTAGAGATCCGCGGGGGGGCACAGATACGCAGTATTTT | CSARDPRGGTDTQYF
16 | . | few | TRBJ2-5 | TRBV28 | TGTGCCAGCAGTCTAGTCGGACGACTGGAACAAGAGACCCAGTACTTC | CASSLVGRLEQETQYF
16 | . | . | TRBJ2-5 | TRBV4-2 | TGTGCCGGCAGCCAAGGGTTCGGGTCAACTCAAGAGACCCAGTACTTC | CAGSQGFGSTQETQYF
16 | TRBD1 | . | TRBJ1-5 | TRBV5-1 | TGCGCCAGCAGCCCCCTGGGCAGGGGGACCAATCAGCCCCAGCATTTT | CASSPLGRGTNQPQHF
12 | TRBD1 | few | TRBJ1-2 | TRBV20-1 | TGCAGTGCTTGGCCGGGACAGATCATCTACACCTTC | CSAWPGQIIYTF
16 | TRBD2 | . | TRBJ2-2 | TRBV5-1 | TGCGCCAGCAGCTTGGCTGGGACTAGCGGGACCGGGGCGCTGTTTTTT | CASSLAGTSGTGALFF
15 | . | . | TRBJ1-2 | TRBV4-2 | TGTGCCAGCAGCCAAGATTTGCACAAGAACTATGGCTACACCTTC | CASSQDLHKNYGYTF
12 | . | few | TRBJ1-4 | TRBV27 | TGTGCCAGCTCCGGCGGACAGTCAAAACTGTTTTTT | CASSGGQSKLFF
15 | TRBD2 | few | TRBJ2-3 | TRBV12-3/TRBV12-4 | TGTGCCAGCAGTTTCTCTAGCGGAACCACAGATACGCAGTATTTT | CASSFSSGTTDTQYF
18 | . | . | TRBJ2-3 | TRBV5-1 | TGCGCCAGCAGCTTTCCCCCCTCAGGGAGGGGGGGGACAGATACGCAGTATTTT | CASSFPPSGRGGTDTQYF
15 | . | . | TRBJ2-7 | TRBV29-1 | TGCAGCGTTGGATTAGGTGAGAGTTTTCAATACGAGCAGTACTTC | CSVGLGESFQYEQYF
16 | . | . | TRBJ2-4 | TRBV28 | TGTGCCAGCAGACCACCTCACGTCGACAGGAAAAACATTCAGTACTTC | CASRPPHVDRKNIQYF
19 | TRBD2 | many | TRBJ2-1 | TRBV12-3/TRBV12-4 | TGTGCCAGCAGTTTTCCCGTCCGGGTAGCGGGGCTTGCCTACAATGAGCAGTTCTTC | CASSFPVRVAGLAYNEQFF
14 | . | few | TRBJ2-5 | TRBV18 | TGTGCCAGCTCACCACGGGACGACATCGGGACCCAGTACTTC | CASSPRDDIGTQYF
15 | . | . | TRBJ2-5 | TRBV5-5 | TGTGCCAGCAGCTTGGGGACCCTCCTGGGGGAGACCCAGTACTTC | CASSLGTLLGETQYF
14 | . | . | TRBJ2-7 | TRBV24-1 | TGTGCCACCAGTCGGTCAGTTCGACCCTACGAGCAGTACTTC | CATSRSVRPYEQYF
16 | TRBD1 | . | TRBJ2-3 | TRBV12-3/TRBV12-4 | TGTGCCAGCAGTCCCCAGGGGGCGATCCGCACAGATACGCAGTATTTT | CASSPQGAIRTDTQYF
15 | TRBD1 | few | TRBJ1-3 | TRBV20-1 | TGCAGTGCTGAGGACAGGGGGAGGTCTGGAAACACCATATATTTT | CSAEDRGRSGNTIYF
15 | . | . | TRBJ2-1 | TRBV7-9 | TGTGCCAGCAGCACCCGGGCGGTGAGCTACAATGAGCAGTTCTTC | CASSTRAVSYNEQFF
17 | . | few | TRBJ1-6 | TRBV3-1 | TGTGCCAGCAGCCAAGGAGGTTCTGGATTCCAAAATTCACCCCTCCACTTT | CASSQGGSGFQNSPLHF
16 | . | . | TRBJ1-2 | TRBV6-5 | TGTGCCAGCACCGACCCGGGCGGGGCGAACCCTTATGGCTACACCTTC | CASTDPGGANPYGYTF
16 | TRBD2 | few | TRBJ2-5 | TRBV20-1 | TGCAGTGCAAGGCTGAGGCTAGCGGGACTTGGAGAGACCCAGTACTTC | CSARLRLAGLGETQYF
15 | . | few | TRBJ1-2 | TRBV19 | TGTGCCAGTAGTATGAGTCGCCAGACCCCCTATGGCTACACCTTC | CASSMSRQTPYGYTF
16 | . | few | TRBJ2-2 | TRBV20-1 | TGCAGTGCTAGAGATCCCGGGGGAAAGGGTACCGGGGAGCTGTTTTTT | CSARDPGGKGTGELFF
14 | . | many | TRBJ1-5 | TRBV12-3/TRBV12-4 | TGTGCCAGCAGTTTAGAGGGGAGCAATCAGCCCCAGCATTTT | CASSLEGSNQPQHF
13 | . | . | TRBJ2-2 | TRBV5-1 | TGCGCCAGCAGCGGCACAGGGACCGGGGAGCTGTTTTTT | CASSGTGTGELFF
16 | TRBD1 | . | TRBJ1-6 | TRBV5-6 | TGTGCCAGCAGTTTTTCCGGGACAGCCTATAATTCACCCCTCCACTTT | CASSFSGTAYNSPLHF
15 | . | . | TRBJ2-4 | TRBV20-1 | TGCAGTGCCCAGAGGGGGGATATTAAAAGAGACATTCAGTACTTC | CSAQRGDIKRDIQYF
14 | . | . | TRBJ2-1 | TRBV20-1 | TGCAGTGCTAGAGGACGGAGCTCCTACAATGAGCAGTTCTTC | CSARGRSSYNEQFF
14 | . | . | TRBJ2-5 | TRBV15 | TGTGCCACCAGCAGAGGAGTACAGCAAGAGACCCAGTACTTC | CATSRGVQQETQYF
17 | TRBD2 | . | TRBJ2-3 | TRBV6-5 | TGTGCCAGCAGTCCACCGCGGGTAGCGGGGAGCACAGATACGCAGTATTTT | CASSPPRVAGSTDTQYF
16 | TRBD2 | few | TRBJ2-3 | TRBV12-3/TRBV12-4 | TGTGCCAGCAGTTTATTCCTAGCGGGGGGCACAGATACGCAGTATTTT | CASSLFLAGGTDTQYF
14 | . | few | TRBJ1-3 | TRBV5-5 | TGTGCCAGCAGCCGGGAGCTGGGTGGAAACACCATATATTTT | CASSRELGGNTIYF
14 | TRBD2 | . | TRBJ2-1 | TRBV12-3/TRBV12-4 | TGTGCCAGCAGTCGGACTAGCGAGTACAATGAGCAGTTCTTC | CASSRTSEYNEQFF
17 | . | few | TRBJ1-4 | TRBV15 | TGTGCCACCAGCAGAACCCGCGCGGGGCGGGCTAATGAAAAACTGTTTTTT | CATSRTRAGRANEKLFF
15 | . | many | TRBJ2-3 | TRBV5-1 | TGCGCCAGCAGCGTTGGGGGCACACACACAGATACGCAGTATTTT | CASSVGGTHTDTQYF
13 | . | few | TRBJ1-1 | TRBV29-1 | TGCAGCGTTGGGCTGGGTTTGAACACTGAAGCTTTCTTT | CSVGLGLNTEAFF
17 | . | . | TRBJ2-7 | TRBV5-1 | TGCGCCAGCAGCTTGGTGGGTCAGGGACGGGCCTCCTACGAGCAGTACTTC | CASSLVGQGRASYEQYF